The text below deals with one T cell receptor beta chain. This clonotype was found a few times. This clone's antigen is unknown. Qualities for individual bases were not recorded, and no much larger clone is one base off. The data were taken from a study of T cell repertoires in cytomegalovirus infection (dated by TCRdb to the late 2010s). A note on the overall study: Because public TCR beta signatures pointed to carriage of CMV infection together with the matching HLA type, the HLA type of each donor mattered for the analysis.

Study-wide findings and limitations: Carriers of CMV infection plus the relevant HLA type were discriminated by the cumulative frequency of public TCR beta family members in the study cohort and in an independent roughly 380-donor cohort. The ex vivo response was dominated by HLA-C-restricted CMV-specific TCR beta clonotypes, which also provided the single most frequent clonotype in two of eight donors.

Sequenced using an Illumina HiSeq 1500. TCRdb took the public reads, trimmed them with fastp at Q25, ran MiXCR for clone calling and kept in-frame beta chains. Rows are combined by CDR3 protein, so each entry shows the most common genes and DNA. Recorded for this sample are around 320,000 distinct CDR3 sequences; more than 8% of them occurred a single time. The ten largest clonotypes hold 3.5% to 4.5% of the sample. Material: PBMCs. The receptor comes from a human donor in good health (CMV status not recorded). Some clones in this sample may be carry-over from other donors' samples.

The CDR3 protein sequence reads: CASSPPRDRGAEQYF. The bases read TGTGCCAGCTCACCACCGCGGGACAGGGGGGCCGAGCAGTACTTC. The rearrangement combines TRBV18 with TRBJ2-7; 11 bases in the junction line up with TRBD1. The CDR3 numbers 15 residues from cysteine through phenylalanine. Left in the record is the CDR3 DNA by itself, 45 bases read in frame from the first base. Here V drops 0 bases and J drops 6 bases, and the junction holds 4 bases not matched to any gene. In the germline V gene, CDR1 corresponds to KGHSH and CDR2 to LQKENI.